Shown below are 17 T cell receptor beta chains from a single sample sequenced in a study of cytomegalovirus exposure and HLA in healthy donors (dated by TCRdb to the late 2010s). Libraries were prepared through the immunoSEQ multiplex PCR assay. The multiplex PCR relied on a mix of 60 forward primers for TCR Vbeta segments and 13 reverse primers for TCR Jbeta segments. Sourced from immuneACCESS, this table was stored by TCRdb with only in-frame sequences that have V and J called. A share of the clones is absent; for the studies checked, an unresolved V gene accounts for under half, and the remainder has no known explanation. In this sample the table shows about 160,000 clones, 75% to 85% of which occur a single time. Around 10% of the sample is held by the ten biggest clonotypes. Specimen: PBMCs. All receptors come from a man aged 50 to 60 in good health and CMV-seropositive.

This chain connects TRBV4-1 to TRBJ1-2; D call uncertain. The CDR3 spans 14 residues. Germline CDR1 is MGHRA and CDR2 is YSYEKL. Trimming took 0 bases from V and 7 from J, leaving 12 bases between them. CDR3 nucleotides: TGCGCCAGCAGCCAAGATCGGAGGGTACGTGGCTACACCTTC. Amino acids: CASSQDRRVRGYTF.

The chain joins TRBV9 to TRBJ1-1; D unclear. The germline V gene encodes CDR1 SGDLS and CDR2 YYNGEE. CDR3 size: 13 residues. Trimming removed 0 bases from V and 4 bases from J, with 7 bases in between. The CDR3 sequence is CASSVGGSTEAFF. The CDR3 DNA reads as TGTGCCAGCAGCGTAGGAGGCTCCACTGAAGCTTTCTTT.

CDR3 amino acids: CASSPRVRQPQHF. CDR3 DNA: TGTGCCAGTAGCCCCCGGGTACGGCAGCCCCAGCATTTT. This chain links TRBV19 with TRBJ1-5, with no clear D. Trimming removed 6 bases from V and 7 bases from J, with 13 bases in between. This CDR3 spans 13 amino acids. Per germline, CDR1 LNHDA and CDR2 SQIVND (reference sequence). The full variable domain, its missing parts supplied by reference TRBV19 and TRBJ1-5, is DGGITQSPKYLFRKEGQNVTLSCEQNLNHDAMYWYRQDPGQGLRLIYYSQIVNDFQKGDIAEGYSVSREKKESFPLTVTSAQKNPTAFYLCASSPRVRQPQHFGDGTRLSIL.

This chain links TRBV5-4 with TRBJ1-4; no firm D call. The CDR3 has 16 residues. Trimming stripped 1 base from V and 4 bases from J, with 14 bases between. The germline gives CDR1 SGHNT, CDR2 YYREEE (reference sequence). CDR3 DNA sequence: TGTGCCAGCAGCTTGTATATGTTGAGAAATAATGAAAAACTGTTTTTT. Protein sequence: CASSLYMLRNNEKLFF.

CDR3 sequence reads: CASSLGPGTYEQYF. CDR3 in DNA: TGTGCCAGCAGCTTAGGGCCAGGGACCTACGAGCAGTACTTC. The gene calls are TRBV11-2 and TRBJ2-7, with D perhaps TRBD1 (5 bases). Trimming took off 1 base at V and 2 bases at J, with 9 bases between the two ends. The CDR3 extends over 14 amino acids. Looked up from germline, CDR1 is SGHAT and CDR2 is FQNNGV.

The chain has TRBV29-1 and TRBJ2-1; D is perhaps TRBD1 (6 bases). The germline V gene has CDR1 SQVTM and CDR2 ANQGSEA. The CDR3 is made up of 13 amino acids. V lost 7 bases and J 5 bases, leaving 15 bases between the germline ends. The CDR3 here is CSGTGTYNNEQFF. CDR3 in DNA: TGCAGCGGAACCGGGACATATAACAATGAGCAGTTCTTC.

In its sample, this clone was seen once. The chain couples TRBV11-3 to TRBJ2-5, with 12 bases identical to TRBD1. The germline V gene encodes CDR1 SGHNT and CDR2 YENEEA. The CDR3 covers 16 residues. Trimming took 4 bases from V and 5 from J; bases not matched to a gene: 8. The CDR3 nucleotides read TGTGCCAGCAGCTCTGGCGGGACAGGGGGCCGGGAGACCCAGTACTTC. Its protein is CASSSGGTGGRETQYF.

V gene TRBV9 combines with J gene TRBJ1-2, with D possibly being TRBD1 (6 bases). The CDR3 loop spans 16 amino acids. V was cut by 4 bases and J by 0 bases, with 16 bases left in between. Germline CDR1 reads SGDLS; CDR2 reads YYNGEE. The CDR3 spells CASSLKGDPTNYGYTF. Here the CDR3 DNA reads TGTGCCAGCAGCCTAAAGGGGGACCCCACTAACTATGGCTACACCTTC.

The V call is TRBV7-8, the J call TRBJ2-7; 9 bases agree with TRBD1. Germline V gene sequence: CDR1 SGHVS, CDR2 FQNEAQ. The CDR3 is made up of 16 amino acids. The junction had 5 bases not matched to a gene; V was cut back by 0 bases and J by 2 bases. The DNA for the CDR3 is TGTGCCAGCAGCTTAGCCCCGGGACAGGGAACCTACGAGCAGTACTTC. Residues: CASSLAPGQGTYEQYF.

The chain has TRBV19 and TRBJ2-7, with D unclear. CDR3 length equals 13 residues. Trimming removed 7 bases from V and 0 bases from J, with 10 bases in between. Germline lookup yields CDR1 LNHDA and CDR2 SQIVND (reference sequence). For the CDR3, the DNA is TGTGCCAGTAAGAACAGCTACTCCTACGAGCAGTACTTC. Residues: CASKNSYSYEQYF.

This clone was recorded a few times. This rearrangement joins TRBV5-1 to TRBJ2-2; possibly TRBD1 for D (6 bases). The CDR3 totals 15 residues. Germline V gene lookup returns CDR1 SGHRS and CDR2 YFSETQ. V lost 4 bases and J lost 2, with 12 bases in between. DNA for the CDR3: TGCGCCAGCAGCACCGGACAGATAAACACCGGGGAGCTGTTTTTT. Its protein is CASSTGQINTGELFF.

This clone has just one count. The CDR3 region is CASSQDSQGSYGYTF. The CDR3 nucleotides are TGTGCCAGCAGCCAAGATAGCCAGGGGAGTTATGGCTACACCTTC. The chain carries TRBV4-2 and TRBJ1-2, with a tentative D call TRBD1 (6 bases). The CDR3 runs to 15 residues. V was shortened by 0 bases and J by 5 bases, with 13 bases between the two germline ends. The germline gives CDR1 LGHNA, CDR2 YNFKEQ.

CDR3 loop: CASSLRQGNSPLHF. The DNA for the CDR3 is TGCGCCAGCAGCTTAAGACAGGGCAATTCACCCCTCCACTTT. This chain connects TRBV5-1 to TRBJ1-6; 7 nucleotides match TRBD1. The CDR3 contains 14 residues. Germline loops: CDR1 SGHRS, CDR2 YFSETQ. Unmatched junction bases numbered 3, after V lost 2 bases and J lost 7 bases.

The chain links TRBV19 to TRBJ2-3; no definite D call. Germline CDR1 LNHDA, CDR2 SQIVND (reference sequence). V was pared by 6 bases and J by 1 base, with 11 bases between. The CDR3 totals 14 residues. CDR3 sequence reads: CASSLEAGTDTQYF. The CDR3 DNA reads TGTGCCAGTAGCCTAGAGGCTGGCACAGATACGCAGTATTTT.

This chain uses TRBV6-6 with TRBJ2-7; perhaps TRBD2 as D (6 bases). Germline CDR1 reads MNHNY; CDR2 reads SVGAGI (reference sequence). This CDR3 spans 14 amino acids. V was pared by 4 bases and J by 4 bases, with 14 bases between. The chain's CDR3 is CASSWGGGQYEQYF. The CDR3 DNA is TGTGCCAGCAGTTGGGGAGGAGGGCAGTACGAGCAGTACTTC.

CDR3 coding DNA: TGTGCCAGCAGTAGGTCGGAGGAGACCCAGTACTTC. As protein: CASSRSEETQYF. This rearrangement joins TRBV28 to TRBJ2-5; D gene uncertain. V lost 5 bases and J lost 5, with 9 bases in between. CDR1 and CDR2 (germline): MDHEN, SYDVKM. This CDR3 has 12 amino acids. The full variable domain, in which reference TRBV28 and TRBJ2-5 provide the parts outside the CDR3, is DVKVTQSSRYLVKRTGEKVFLECVQDMDHENMFWYRQDPGLGLRLIYFSYDVKMKEKGDIPEGYSVSREKKERFSLILESASTNQTSMYLCASSRSEETQYFGPGTRLLVL.

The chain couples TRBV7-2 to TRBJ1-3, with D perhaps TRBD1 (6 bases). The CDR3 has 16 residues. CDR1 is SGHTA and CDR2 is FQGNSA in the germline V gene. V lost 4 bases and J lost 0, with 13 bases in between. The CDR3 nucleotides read TGTGCCAGCAGCTCCCCGGGACATATCTCTGGAAACACCATATATTTT. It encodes CASSSPGHISGNTIYF. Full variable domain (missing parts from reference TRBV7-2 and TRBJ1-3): GAGVSQSPSNKVTEKGKDVELRCDPISGHTALYWYRQSLGQGLEFLIYFQGNSAPDKSGLPSDRFSAERTGGSVSTLTIQRTQQEDSAVYLCASSSPGHISGNTIYFGEGSWLTVV.